This TCR beta chain was identified during a study of control samples from healthy donors and cancer patients. The germline V gene encodes CDR1 SGHVS and CDR2 FNYEAQ. CDR3 length: 15 residues. With 1 base removed from V and 6 bases from J, the gap between germline ends came to 15 bases. Sequencing used immunoSEQ multiplex PCR; TCRdb keeps in-frame clones, though not all of them. Seen here are nearly 40,000 clones, 92% observed once, and the top ten hold around 3.6%. The sample was blood. This chain connects TRBV7-6 to TRBJ1-2; D possibly corresponds to TRBD1 (5 bases). The receptor's source is a woman between 45 and 65 years old in good health. The CDR3 DNA reads as TGTGCCAGCAGCTTAGGCGGGGGGACTAAGCATGGCTACACCTTC. This encodes CASSLGGGTKHGYTF.